This T cell receptor (beta chain) comes out of a study of molecular identifiers for immune sequencing clone quantification. Overall study results and limits: Clones of above 20 RNA copies carried over 99% of effector molecules; in naive cells they carried under 1%. Because of identical TCR molecules sharing a barcode, sizes of highly expanded clones could be underestimated.

In germline, CDR1 is SGHDT, CDR2 YYEEEE. The CDR3 sequence is 15 residues long. Germline trimming cut 4 bases from V and 7 bases from J; bases unmatched to any gene: 8. TCRdb analysed the PCR reads with MiXCR anew, one entry per CDR3 protein. This table has approximately 500,000 distinct CDR3 sequences, approximately 25% appearing once. Details on this clonotype: Its specificity is not known.

The sequence came from a human donor in good health. Some libraries in this study had Jurkat cell RNA spiked in. The sequencing input was naive CD8+ T cells from blood, with Jurkat cell RNA spiked in. As for subset: FACS-sorted CD8+CD4-CCR7+CD45RA+ naive T cells. The chain carries TRBV5-6 and TRBJ1-4; 9 bases agree with TRBD1. The CDR3 sequence is CASSPGQGWSEKLFF. The CDR3 bases are TGTGCCAGCAGCCCGGGACAGGGATGGAGTGAAAAACTGTTTTTT.